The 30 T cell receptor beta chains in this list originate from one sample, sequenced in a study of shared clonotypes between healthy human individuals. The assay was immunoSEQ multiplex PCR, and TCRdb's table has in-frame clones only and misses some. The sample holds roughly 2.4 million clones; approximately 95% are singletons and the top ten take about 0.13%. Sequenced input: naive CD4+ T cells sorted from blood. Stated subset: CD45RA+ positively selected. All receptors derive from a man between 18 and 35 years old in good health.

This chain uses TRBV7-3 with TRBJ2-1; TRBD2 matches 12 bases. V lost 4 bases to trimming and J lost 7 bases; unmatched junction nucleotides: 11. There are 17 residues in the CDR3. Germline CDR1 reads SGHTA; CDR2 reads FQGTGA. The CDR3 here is CASSSSHLAGGLNEQFF. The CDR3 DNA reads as TGTGCCAGCAGCTCGTCCCACCTAGCGGGGGGGCTAAATGAGCAGTTCTTC.

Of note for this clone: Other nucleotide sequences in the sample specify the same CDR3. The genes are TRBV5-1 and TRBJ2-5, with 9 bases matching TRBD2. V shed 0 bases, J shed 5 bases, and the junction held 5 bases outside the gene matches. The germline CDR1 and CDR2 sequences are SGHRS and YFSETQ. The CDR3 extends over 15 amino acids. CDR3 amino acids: CASSLGAGGRETQYF. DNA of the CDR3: TGCGCCAGCAGCTTGGGAGCGGGAGGCAGGGAGACCCAGTACTTC.

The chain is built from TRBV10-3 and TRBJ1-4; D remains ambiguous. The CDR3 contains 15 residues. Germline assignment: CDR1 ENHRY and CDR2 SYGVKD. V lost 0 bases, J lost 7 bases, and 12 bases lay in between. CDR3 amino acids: CAISESWESPEKLFF. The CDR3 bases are TGTGCCATCAGTGAGTCGTGGGAGTCCCCTGAAAAACTGTTTTTT.

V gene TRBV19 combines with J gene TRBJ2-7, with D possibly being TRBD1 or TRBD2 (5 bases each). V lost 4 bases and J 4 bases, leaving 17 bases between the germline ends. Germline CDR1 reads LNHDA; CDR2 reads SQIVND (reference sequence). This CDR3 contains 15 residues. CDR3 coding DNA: TGTGCCAGTAGTACGACCGGGGCAGGGTCGTACGAGCAGTACTTC. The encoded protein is CASSTTGAGSYEQYF.

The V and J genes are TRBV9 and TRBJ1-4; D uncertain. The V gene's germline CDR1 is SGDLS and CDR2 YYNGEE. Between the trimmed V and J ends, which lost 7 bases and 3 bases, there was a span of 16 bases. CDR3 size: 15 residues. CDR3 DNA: TGTGCCAGCTCTAATAGTATAGGTTCTAATGAAAAACTGTTTTTT. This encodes CASSNSIGSNEKLFF.

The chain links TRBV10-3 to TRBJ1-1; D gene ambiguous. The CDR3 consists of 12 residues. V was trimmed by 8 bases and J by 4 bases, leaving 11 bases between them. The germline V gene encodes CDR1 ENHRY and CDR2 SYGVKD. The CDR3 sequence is CAIGMMSTEAFF. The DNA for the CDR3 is TGTGCCATCGGGATGATGAGCACTGAAGCTTTCTTT.

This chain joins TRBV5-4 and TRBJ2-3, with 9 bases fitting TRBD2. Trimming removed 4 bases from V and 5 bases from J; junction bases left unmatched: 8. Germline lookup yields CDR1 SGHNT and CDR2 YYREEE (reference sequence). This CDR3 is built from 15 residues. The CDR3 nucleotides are TGTGCCAGCAGCCCGGGGGCAGCGGGGGGAGATACGCAGTATTTT. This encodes CASSPGAAGGDTQYF.

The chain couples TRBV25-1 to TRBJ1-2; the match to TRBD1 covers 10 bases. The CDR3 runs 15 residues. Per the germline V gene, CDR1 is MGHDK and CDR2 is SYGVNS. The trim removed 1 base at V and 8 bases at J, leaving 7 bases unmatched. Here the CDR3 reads CASSESRQGARGYTF. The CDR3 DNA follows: TGTGCCAGCAGTGAATCGCGACAGGGGGCTCGGGGCTACACCTTC.

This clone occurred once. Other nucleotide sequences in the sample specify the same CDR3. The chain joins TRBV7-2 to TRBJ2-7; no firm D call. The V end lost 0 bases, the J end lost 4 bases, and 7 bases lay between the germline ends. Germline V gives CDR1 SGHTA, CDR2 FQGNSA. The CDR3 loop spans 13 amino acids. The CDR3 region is CASSLAAAYEQYF. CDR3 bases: TGTGCCAGCAGCTTAGCGGCTGCATACGAGCAGTACTTC. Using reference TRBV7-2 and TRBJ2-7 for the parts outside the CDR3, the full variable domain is GAGVSQSPSNKVTEKGKDVELRCDPISGHTALYWYRQSLGQGLEFLIYFQGNSAPDKSGLPSDRFSAERTGGSVSTLTIQRTQQEDSAVYLCASSLAAAYEQYFGPGTRLTVT.

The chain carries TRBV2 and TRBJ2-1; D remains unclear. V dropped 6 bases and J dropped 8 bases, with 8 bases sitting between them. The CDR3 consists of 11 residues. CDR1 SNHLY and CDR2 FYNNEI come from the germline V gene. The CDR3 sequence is CASRGEDEQFF. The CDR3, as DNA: TGTGCCAGCAGAGGAGAGGATGAGCAGTTCTTC.

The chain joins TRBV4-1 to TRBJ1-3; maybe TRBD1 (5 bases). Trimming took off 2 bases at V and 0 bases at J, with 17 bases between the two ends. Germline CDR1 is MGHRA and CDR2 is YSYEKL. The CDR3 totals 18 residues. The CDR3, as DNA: TGCGCCAGCAGCCAAAATCACTTCAGGGATACCTCTGGAAACACCATATATTTT. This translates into CASSQNHFRDTSGNTIYF.

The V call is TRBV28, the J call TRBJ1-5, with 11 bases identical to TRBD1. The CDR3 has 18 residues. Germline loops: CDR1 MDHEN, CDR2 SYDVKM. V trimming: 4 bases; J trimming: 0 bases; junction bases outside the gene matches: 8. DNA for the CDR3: TGTGCCAGCAGTTCGTGGGACAGGGGGGAGAATAGCAATCAGCCCCAGCATTTT. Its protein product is CASSSWDRGENSNQPQHF.

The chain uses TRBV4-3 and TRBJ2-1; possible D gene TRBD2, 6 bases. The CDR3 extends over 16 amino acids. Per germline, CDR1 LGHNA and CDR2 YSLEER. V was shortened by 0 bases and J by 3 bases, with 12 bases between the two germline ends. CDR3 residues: CASSQDPGLRYNEQFF. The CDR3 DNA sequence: TGCGCCAGCAGCCAAGACCCCGGACTACGCTACAATGAGCAGTTCTTC.

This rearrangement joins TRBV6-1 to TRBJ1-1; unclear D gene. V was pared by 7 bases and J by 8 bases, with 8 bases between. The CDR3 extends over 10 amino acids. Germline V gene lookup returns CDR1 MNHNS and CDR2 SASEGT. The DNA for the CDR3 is TGTGCCAGCAAAAGGACCGAAGCTTTCTTT. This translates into CASKRTEAFF.

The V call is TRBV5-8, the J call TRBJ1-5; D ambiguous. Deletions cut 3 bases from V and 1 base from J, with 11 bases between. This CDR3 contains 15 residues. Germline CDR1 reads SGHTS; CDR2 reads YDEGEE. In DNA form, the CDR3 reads TGTGCCAGCAGCTCCGGGCGGTTGAGCAATCAGCCCCAGCATTTT. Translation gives CASSSGRLSNQPQHF. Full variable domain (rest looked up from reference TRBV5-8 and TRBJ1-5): EAGVTQSPTHLIKTRGQQATLRCSPISGHTSVYWYQQALGLGLQFLLWYDEGEERNRGNFPPRFSGRQFPNYSSELNVNALELEDSALYLCASSSGRLSNQPQHFGDGTRLSIL.

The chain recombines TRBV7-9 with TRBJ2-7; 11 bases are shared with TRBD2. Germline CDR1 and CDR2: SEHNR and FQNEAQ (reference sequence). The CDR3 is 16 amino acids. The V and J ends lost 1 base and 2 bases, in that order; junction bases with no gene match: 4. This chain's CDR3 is CASSLDLTSGTYEQYF. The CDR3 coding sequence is TGTGCCAGCAGCTTAGATCTGACTAGCGGGACCTACGAGCAGTACTTC.

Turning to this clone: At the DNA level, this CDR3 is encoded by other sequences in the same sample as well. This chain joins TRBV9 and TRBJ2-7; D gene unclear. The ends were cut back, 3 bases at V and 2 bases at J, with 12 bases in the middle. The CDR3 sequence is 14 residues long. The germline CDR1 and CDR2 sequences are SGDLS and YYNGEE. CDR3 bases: TGTGCCAGCAGCGAGACGGGCACTACCTACGAGCAGTACTTC. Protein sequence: CASSETGTTYEQYF.

The CDR3 region is CASRTGRGSYNEQFF. CDR3 bases: TGTGCCAGCAGAACCGGGCGGGGGTCTTACAATGAGCAGTTCTTC. The V call is TRBV7-2, the J call TRBJ2-1; 7 bases are a match to TRBD2. Germline V CDR1 and CDR2: SGHTA, FQGNSA. V dropped 6 bases and J dropped 4; count of bases not matched to a gene: 9. The CDR3 is 15 amino acids. Based on the CDR3 plus reference TRBV7-2 and TRBJ2-1, the full variable domain is GAGVSQSPSNKVTEKGKDVELRCDPISGHTALYWYRQSLGQGLEFLIYFQGNSAPDKSGLPSDRFSAERTGGSVSTLTIQRTQQEDSAVYLCASRTGRGSYNEQFFGPGTRLTVL.

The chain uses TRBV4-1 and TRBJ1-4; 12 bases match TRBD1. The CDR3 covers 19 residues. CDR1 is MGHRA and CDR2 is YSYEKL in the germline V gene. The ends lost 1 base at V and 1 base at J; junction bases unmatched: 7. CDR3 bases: TGCGCCAGCAGCCAAGGTACCGGGACAGGGGGCGAAACTAATGAAAAACTGTTTTTT. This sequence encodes CASSQGTGTGGETNEKLFF.

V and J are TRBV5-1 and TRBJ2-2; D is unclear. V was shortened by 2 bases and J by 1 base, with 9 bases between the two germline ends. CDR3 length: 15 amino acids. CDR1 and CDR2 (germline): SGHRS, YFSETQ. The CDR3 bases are TGCGCCAGCAGCTTCTCACTACAGAACACCGGGGAGCTGTTTTTT. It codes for CASSFSLQNTGELFF. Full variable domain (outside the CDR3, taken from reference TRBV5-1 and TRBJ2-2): KAGVTQTPRYLIKTRGQQVTLSCSPISGHRSVSWYQQTPGQGLQFLFEYFSETQRNKGNFPGRFSGRQFSNSRSEMNVSTLELGDSALYLCASSFSLQNTGELFFGEGSRLTVL.

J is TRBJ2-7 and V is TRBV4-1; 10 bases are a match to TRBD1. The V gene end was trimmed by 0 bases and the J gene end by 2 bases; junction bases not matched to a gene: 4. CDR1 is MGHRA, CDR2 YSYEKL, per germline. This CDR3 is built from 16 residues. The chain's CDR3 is CASSQDPGQGTYEQYF. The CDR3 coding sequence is TGCGCCAGCAGCCAAGACCCGGGACAGGGGACCTACGAGCAGTACTTC.

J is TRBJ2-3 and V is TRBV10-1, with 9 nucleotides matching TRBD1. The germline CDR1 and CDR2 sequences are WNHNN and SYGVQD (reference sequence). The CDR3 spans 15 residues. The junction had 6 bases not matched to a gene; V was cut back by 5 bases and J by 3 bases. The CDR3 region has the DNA TGCGCCAGCAGTCAGGGACAGGGCGAGACAGATACGCAGTATTTT. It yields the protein CASSQGQGETDTQYF.

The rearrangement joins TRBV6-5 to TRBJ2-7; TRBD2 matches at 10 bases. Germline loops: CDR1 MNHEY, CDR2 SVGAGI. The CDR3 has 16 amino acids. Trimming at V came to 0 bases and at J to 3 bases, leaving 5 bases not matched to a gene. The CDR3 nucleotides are TGTGCCAGCAGTTACTCAGGGACTAGCGTTTACTACGAGCAGTACTTC. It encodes CASSYSGTSVYYEQYF.

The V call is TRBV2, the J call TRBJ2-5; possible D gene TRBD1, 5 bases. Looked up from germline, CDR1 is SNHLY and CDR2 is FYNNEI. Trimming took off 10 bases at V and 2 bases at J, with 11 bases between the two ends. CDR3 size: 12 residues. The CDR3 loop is CATPSGQETQYF. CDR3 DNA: TGTGCCACCCCGTCAGGGCAAGAGACCCAGTACTTC.

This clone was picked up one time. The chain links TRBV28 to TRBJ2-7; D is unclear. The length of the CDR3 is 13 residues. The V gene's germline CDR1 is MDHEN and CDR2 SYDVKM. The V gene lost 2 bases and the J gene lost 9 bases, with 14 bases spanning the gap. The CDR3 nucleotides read TGTGCCAGCAGTTTAAACAGAGCTCTGGGGCAGTACTTC. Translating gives CASSLNRALGQYF.

The CDR3 coding sequence is TGTGCCAGCAGTTACGACCGGCTCCCCGACGAGCAGTACTTC. Translation: CASSYDRLPDEQYF. V is TRBV6-6 and J is TRBJ2-7; no firm D call. The germline CDR1 and CDR2 sequences are MNHNY and SVGAGI (reference sequence). V lost 2 bases and J 5 bases, leaving 13 bases between the germline ends. CDR3 length: 14 residues.

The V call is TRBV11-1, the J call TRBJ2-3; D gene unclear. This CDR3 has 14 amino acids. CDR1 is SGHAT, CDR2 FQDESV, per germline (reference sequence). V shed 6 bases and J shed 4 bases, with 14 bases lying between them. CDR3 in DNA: TGTGCCAGCAGACCTGGAATTTTCGCAGATACGCAGTATTTT. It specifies CASRPGIFADTQYF.

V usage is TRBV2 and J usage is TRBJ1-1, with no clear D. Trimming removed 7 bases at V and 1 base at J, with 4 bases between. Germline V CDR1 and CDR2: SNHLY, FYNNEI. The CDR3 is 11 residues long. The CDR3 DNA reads TGTGCCAGCAACCCGAACACTGAAGCTTTCTTT. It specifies CASNPNTEAFF. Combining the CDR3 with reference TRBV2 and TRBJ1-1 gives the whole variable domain EPEVTQTPSHQVTQMGQEVILRCVPISNHLYFYWYRQILGQKVEFLVSFYNNEISEKSEIFDDQFSVERPDGSNFTLKIRSTKLEDSAMYFCASNPNTEAFFGQGTRLTVV.

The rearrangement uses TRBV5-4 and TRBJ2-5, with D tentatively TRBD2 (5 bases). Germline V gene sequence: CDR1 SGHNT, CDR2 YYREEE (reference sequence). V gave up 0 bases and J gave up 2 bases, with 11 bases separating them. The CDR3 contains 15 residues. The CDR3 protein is CASSLAGVGQETQYF. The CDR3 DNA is TGTGCCAGCAGCTTGGCCGGGGTAGGGCAAGAGACCCAGTACTTC.

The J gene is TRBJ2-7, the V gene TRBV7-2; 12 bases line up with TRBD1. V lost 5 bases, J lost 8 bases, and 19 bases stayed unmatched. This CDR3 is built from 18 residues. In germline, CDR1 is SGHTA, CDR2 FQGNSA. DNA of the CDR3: TGTGCCAGCAGCCCAGGGACAGGGGGCGAATCCCCCCGATCAAAGCAGTACTTC. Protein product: CASSPGTGGESPRSKQYF.